Following are 20 T cell receptor beta chains from one sample sequenced in a study of technical replicates of blood from a handful of donors. TCRdb's copy holds only in-frame clones and misses some; the assay was immunoSEQ multiplex PCR. The data contain 70,000 to 95,000 clones, about 97% of them singletons. The specimen was T cells isolated from PBMCs. Every receptor here comes from a human donor in good health.

The genes are TRBV15 and TRBJ2-3; TRBD2 matches 7 bases. The CDR3 runs to 16 residues. Germline assignment: CDR1 LNHNV and CDR2 YYDKDF (reference sequence). The ends lost 3 bases at V and 1 base at J; junction bases unmatched: 7. The CDR3 is CATSRGTSVGTDTQYF. Here the CDR3 DNA reads TGTGCCACCAGCAGGGGAACTAGCGTAGGCACAGATACGCAGTATTTT.

DNA of the CDR3: TGCGCCAGCAGCCAAAGCTCGGGGGTCGGGCAGCCCCAGCATTTT. Protein product: CASSQSSGVGQPQHF. The gene calls are TRBV4-1 and TRBJ1-5; D perhaps matches TRBD1 (5 bases). The germline V gene has CDR1 MGHRA and CDR2 YSYEKL. CDR3 length equals 15 residues. Trimming cost V 2 bases and J 7 bases, with 15 bases left between them.

This chain links TRBV2 with TRBJ2-5; 8 positions agree with TRBD2. V shed 4 bases, J shed 8 bases, and the junction held 12 bases outside the gene matches. Germline CDR1 is SNHLY and CDR2 is FYNNEI. CDR3 length equals 15 residues. DNA of the CDR3: TGTGCCAGCAGTGTGAAAGCGGGAGATACCGCAACCCAGTACTTC. Its translation: CASSVKAGDTATQYF. Based on the CDR3 plus reference TRBV2 and TRBJ2-5, the full variable domain is EPEVTQTPSHQVTQMGQEVILRCVPISNHLYFYWYRQILGQKVEFLVSFYNNEISEKSEIFDDQFSVERPDGSNFTLKIRSTKLEDSAMYFCASSVKAGDTATQYFGPGTRLLVL.

This rearrangement joins TRBV7-9 to TRBJ2-5; TRBD2 matches at 7 bases. After removal of 5 bases from V and 3 bases from J, the junction contained 12 bases not matched to a gene. Per germline, CDR1 SEHNR and CDR2 FQNEAQ (reference sequence). This CDR3 is 16 amino acids long. The CDR3 reads CASSDGGGGIEETQYF. The CDR3 DNA follows: TGTGCCAGCAGCGATGGGGGGGGAGGAATCGAAGAGACCCAGTACTTC.

This sequence joins TRBV11-2 and TRBJ2-7; possible D gene TRBD2, 5 bases. The CDR3 length is 15 residues. V was cut by 3 bases and J by 1 base, with 13 bases left in between. From germline, CDR1 is SGHAT and CDR2 FQNNGV. The CDR3 coding sequence is TGTGCCAGCAGCTTGTCCCGTGGAGGTTCCTACGAGCAGTACTTC. Its translation is CASSLSRGGSYEQYF.

As for this clone: The same CDR3 can be traced to other DNA sequences in this sample. The chain links TRBV14 to TRBJ1-1; D is unclear. V was cut by 2 bases and J by 1 base, with 5 bases left in between. Germline V CDR1 and CDR2: SGHDN, FVKESK. The CDR3 loop spans 13 amino acids. The CDR3 DNA follows: TGTGCCAGCAGCCAATATTCGAACACTGAAGCTTTCTTT. It translates to CASSQYSNTEAFF.

The rearrangement links TRBV6-5 to TRBJ2-1; TRBD2 aligns across 10 bases. J lost 4 bases, V lost 4 bases, and 4 bases had no gene match. The CDR3 sequence is 15 residues long. Germline CDR1 is MNHEY and CDR2 is SVGAGI. The chain's CDR3 is CASSSLAGLYNEQFF. The CDR3 nucleotides read TGTGCCAGCAGTTCACTAGCGGGACTATACAATGAGCAGTTCTTC.

V is TRBV29-1 and J is TRBJ2-6; possibly TRBD1 for D (5 bases). Trimming shortened V by 7 bases and J by 0 bases, and 10 bases separated the two germline ends. The CDR3 has 14 amino acids. Germline CDR1 and CDR2: SQVTM and ANQGSEA. The CDR3 bases are TGCAGCGCCAGGGCGAGCTCTGGGGCCAACGTCCTGACTTTC. Translating it yields CSARASSGANVLTF.

The V and J genes are TRBV6-1 and TRBJ1-3, with a possible D match to TRBD1 (6 bases). In germline, CDR1 is MNHNS, CDR2 SASEGT. The CDR3 runs 16 residues. V lost 6 bases and J 2 bases, leaving 17 bases between the germline ends. The CDR3 here is CASSEQLGGTGNTIYF. In nucleotides, the CDR3 is TGTGCCAGCAGCGAACAGTTAGGGGGAACTGGAAACACCATATATTTT.

The chain links TRBV2 to TRBJ1-1, with TRBD1 as a possible D gene (5 bases). The length of the CDR3 is 12 residues. The V gene lost 8 bases and the J gene lost 5 bases, with 12 bases spanning the gap. Germline lookup yields CDR1 SNHLY and CDR2 FYNNEI. The CDR3 is CASQNGGTEAFF. In DNA form, the CDR3 reads TGTGCCAGCCAGAACGGGGGGACTGAAGCTTTCTTT.

The CDR3 DNA reads as TGTGCCAGCAGTTATTTAGAGCCAGCAGGGCAGCCCCAGCATTTT. Encoded protein: CASSYLEPAGQPQHF. The J gene is TRBJ1-5, the V gene TRBV6-6; D perhaps matches TRBD1 (5 bases). Trimming stripped 3 bases from V and 7 bases from J, with 16 bases between. CDR1 and CDR2 from the germline V gene are MNHNY and SVGAGI (reference sequence). The CDR3 has 15 residues.

In its sample, this clone was seen once. J is TRBJ2-5 and V is TRBV18, with D uncertain. The CDR3 extends over 14 amino acids. The germline V and J ends were trimmed by 3 bases and 2 bases, with 10 bases remaining between them. Looked up from germline, CDR1 is KGHSH and CDR2 is LQKENI. In DNA form, the CDR3 reads TGTGCCAGCTCACCGAAGCCTCAACAAGAGACCCAGTACTTC. This codes for CASSPKPQQETQYF.

The rearrangement uses TRBV27 and TRBJ1-6; 8 positions agree with TRBD1. J was trimmed by 10 bases and V by 3 bases; bases with no gene match: 5. This CDR3 is built from 14 residues. The germline V gene has CDR1 MNHEY and CDR2 SMNVEV (reference sequence). CDR3 sequence: CASSFKGQVSPLHF. Written as DNA, the CDR3 is TGTGCCAGCAGTTTCAAGGGACAGGTCTCACCCCTCCACTTT.

V usage is TRBV6-1 and J usage is TRBJ1-5; possible D gene TRBD1, 5 bases. This CDR3 spans 13 amino acids. V gave up 9 bases and J gave up 7 bases, with 16 bases separating them. The germline gives CDR1 MNHNS, CDR2 SASEGT. The chain's CDR3 is CASREGNRQPQHF. The CDR3 coding sequence is TGTGCCAGTAGGGAGGGAAACAGGCAGCCCCAGCATTTT.

This sequence joins TRBV6-5 and TRBJ2-3; a possible D gene is TRBD2 (7 bases). The V gene lost 0 bases and the J gene lost 5 bases, with 15 bases spanning the gap. This CDR3 is 16 amino acids long. The germline CDR1 and CDR2 sequences are MNHEY and SVGAGI. The CDR3 DNA reads TGTGCCAGCAGTTACTCCACCGGGGGGCTGGAAGATACGCAGTATTTT. Its translation: CASSYSTGGLEDTQYF.

The chain uses TRBV5-1 and TRBJ2-7; possible D gene TRBD2, 6 bases. CDR3 length equals 14 residues. The germline V gene encodes CDR1 SGHRS and CDR2 YFSETQ. Trimming removed 1 base at V and 5 bases at J, with 13 bases between. The CDR3 region is CASSLLGEVNEQYF. CDR3 sequence (DNA): TGCGCCAGCAGCTTGCTGGGGGAGGTGAACGAGCAGTACTTC.

The chain joins TRBV11-2 to TRBJ2-7; TRBD1 agrees at 10 bases. V trimming: 1 base; J trimming: 0 bases; junction bases outside the gene matches: 9. The CDR3 length is 18 residues. Germline-derived CDR1 and CDR2 are SGHAT and FQNNGV. The CDR3 DNA is TGTGCCAGCAGCTTAGGTAGCTTTGACAGGGGGCGCTCCTACGAGCAGTACTTC. This codes for CASSLGSFDRGRSYEQYF.

Details on this clone: In the same sample, other DNA sequences code for this CDR3. This chain uses TRBV27 with TRBJ1-2; 8 nucleotides align to TRBD1. Germline V gene sequence: CDR1 MNHEY, CDR2 SMNVEV (reference sequence). V shed 2 bases and J 8 bases; nucleotides not matched to a gene: 7. CDR3 size: 14 residues. CDR3 in DNA: TGTGCCAGCAGTTTAGGCGGACAGGGACGCGGCTACACCTTC. It encodes CASSLGGQGRGYTF.

This chain connects TRBV4-1 to TRBJ2-1; TRBD1 agrees at 7 bases. The CDR3 runs 15 residues. Germline loops: CDR1 MGHRA, CDR2 YSYEKL. Trimming cost V 3 bases and J 3 bases; bases outside gene matches: 5. The CDR3: CASSQWQGDYNEQFF. CDR3 sequence (DNA): TGCGCCAGCAGCCAGTGGCAGGGGGACTACAATGAGCAGTTCTTC.

The chain has TRBV28 and TRBJ1-2; D might be TRBD1 (5 bases). Germline V gives CDR1 MDHEN, CDR2 SYDVKM. This CDR3 is 12 amino acids long. The V and J ends lost 8 bases and 8 bases respectively, with 15 bases between them. DNA of the CDR3: TGTGCCAGCTCAACAGGATCTAGGGGCTACACCTTC. Its translation is CASSTGSRGYTF.